The 17 T cell receptor beta chains below were found in one sample sequenced in a study of shared clonotypes between healthy human individuals. Selected positively for CCR7 and CD45RO-negative, naive CD8 cells excluded terminally differentiated effector memory CD45RA+ cells. This table comes from immunoSEQ multiplex PCR, and its TCRdb copy is limited to in-frame clones, with some not included. This table has millions of clones, about 95% appearing once. Sequencing was carried out using naive CD8+ T cells sorted from blood. The receptors stem from a man aged 18 to 29 in good health.

The genes are TRBV5-3 and TRBJ2-7; 7 bases agree with TRBD1. TRBV5-3 is given ORF status, its function remaining uncertain. The V and J ends lost 2 bases and 3 bases, in that order; junction bases with no gene match: 17. This CDR3 is 18 amino acids long. The CDR3, as DNA: TGTGCCAGAAGCTTATGCCTCTGGATCCGGGACAGACACTACGAGCAGTACTTC. It specifies CARSLCLWIRDRHYEQYF.

V and J are TRBV5-1 and TRBJ2-1; D gene uncertain. The germline gives CDR1 SGHRS, CDR2 YFSETQ. Trimming left V 0 bases short and J 1 base short, with 8 bases between. The CDR3 extends over 15 amino acids. CDR3 nucleotide sequence: TGCGCCAGCAGCTTGGAGGGTAATTCCTACAATGAGCAGTTCTTC. This translates into CASSLEGNSYNEQFF.

The chain links TRBV5-5 to TRBJ2-7; a possible D gene is TRBD1 (6 bases). CDR3 length: 14 residues. V gave up 5 bases and J gave up 3 bases, with 15 bases separating them. The germline V gene encodes CDR1 SGHKS and CDR2 YYEKEE (reference sequence). The CDR3 DNA reads as TGTGCCAGCAGTCTGACAGGCCAACTCTACGAGCAGTACTTC. This sequence encodes CASSLTGQLYEQYF.

The chain joins TRBV2 to TRBJ1-1; no firm D call. The V end lost 4 bases, the J end lost 7 bases, and 13 bases lay between the germline ends. From germline, CDR1 is SNHLY and CDR2 FYNNEI. CDR3 length equals 13 residues. CDR3 in amino acids: CASSVARAGEAFF. DNA of the CDR3: TGTGCCAGCAGTGTAGCTAGGGCGGGTGAAGCTTTCTTT.

The rearrangement joins TRBV6-5 to TRBJ2-5; D is tentatively TRBD1 or TRBD2 (5 bases each). V dropped 5 bases and J dropped 3 bases, with 16 bases sitting between them. CDR3 length: 15 residues. Germline V gene data show CDR1 as MNHEY and CDR2 as SVGAGI. CDR3 DNA sequence: TGTGCCAGCAGTCCTTTCTCCCGAGGGGAAGAGACCCAGTACTTC. This sequence encodes CASSPFSRGEETQYF.

The rearrangement links TRBV5-4 to TRBJ2-7, with D possibly TRBD1 on 6 matching bases. The germline CDR1 and CDR2 sequences are SGHNT and YYREEE (reference sequence). The ends were cut back, 0 bases at V and 5 bases at J, with 21 bases in the middle. The CDR3 runs to 17 residues. CDR3 in amino acids: CASSLGGGLIQWDEQYF. For the CDR3, the DNA is TGTGCCAGCAGCTTGGGAGGGGGTCTGATTCAATGGGACGAGCAGTACTTC.

Comments on this clone: One end of the junction does not line up with germline, which may come from a read error. The chain has TRBV30 and TRBJ1-5; D may be TRBD1 (6 bases). The CDR3 contains 14 residues. Germline assignment: CDR1 GTSNPN and CDR2 SVGIG (reference sequence). The CDR3 is CARSEGDSNQPQHF. The CDR3 DNA reads as TGTGCCCGGAGCGAGGGGGATAGCAATCAGCCCCAGCATTTT.

The J gene is TRBJ1-1, the V gene TRBV27, with D tentatively TRBD1 (5 bases). V lost 3 bases and J 0 bases, leaving 8 bases between the germline ends. This CDR3 is 14 amino acids long. CDR1 and CDR2 (germline): MNHEY, SMNVEV (reference sequence). CDR3 amino acids: CASSFGALNTEAFF. The CDR3 DNA is TGTGCCAGCAGTTTTGGGGCCTTGAACACTGAAGCTTTCTTT.

Remarks on this clone: Other DNA variants within this sample encode the same CDR3. This chain joins TRBV27 and TRBJ2-7; TRBD2 might be the D (6 bases). The CDR3 sequence is 16 residues long. CDR1 MNHEY and CDR2 SMNVEV come from the germline V gene (reference sequence). V lost 5 bases to trimming and J lost 0 bases, with 17 bases between them. DNA of the CDR3: TGTGCCAGCAGTCCCTCCGGGGGAGAGAGCTCCTACGAGCAGTACTTC. Its protein product is CASSPSGGESSYEQYF.

This chain connects TRBV7-9 to TRBJ1-5; D is unclear. V was clipped by 5 bases and J by 0 bases, with 8 bases between them. Germline V gives CDR1 SEHNR, CDR2 FQNEAQ (reference sequence). The CDR3 consists of 14 residues. The CDR3 spells CASSDAFSNQPQHF. CDR3 nucleotides: TGTGCCAGCAGCGACGCCTTTAGCAATCAGCCCCAGCATTTT. The whole variable domain, remainder taken from reference TRBV7-9 and TRBJ1-5, is DTGVSQNPRHKITKRGQNVTFRCDPISEHNRLYWYRQTLGQGPEFLTYFQNEAQLEKSRLLSDRFSAERPKGSFSTLEIQRTEQGDSAMYLCASSDAFSNQPQHFGDGTRLSIL.

The chain has TRBV18 and TRBJ2-3; 10 positions match TRBD2. There are 17 residues in the CDR3. Germline V gene lookup returns CDR1 KGHSH and CDR2 LQKENI. V lost 0 bases, J lost 5 bases, and 8 bases stayed unmatched. This chain's CDR3 is CASSPPALAGVLDTQYF. The CDR3 nucleotides read TGTGCCAGCTCACCACCGGCGCTAGCGGGAGTTCTAGATACGCAGTATTTT.

About this clone: The sample has other DNA sequences that encode this CDR3 too. The rearrangement links TRBV6-1 to TRBJ2-7; 9 bases match TRBD2. Trimming removed 1 base from V and 4 bases from J; junction bases left unmatched: 2. In germline, CDR1 is MNHNS, CDR2 SASEGT. The CDR3 runs 14 residues. The CDR3 DNA reads TGTGCCAGCAGTGAAGTAAGCGGGGGGTACGAGCAGTACTTC. Translating gives CASSEVSGGYEQYF.

The genes are TRBV4-1 and TRBJ1-2; D is unresolved. Trimming shortened V by 1 base and J by 8 bases, and 14 bases separated the two germline ends. The germline V gene encodes CDR1 MGHRA and CDR2 YSYEKL. The CDR3 sequence is 14 residues long. Here the CDR3 DNA reads TGCGCCAGCAGCCAAGTTAATAGGGTTTACGGCTACACCTTC. Residues: CASSQVNRVYGYTF.

The chain links TRBV15 to TRBJ1-2, with 10 bases matching TRBD1. CDR3 size: 16 residues. Trimming cost V 6 bases and J 1 base; bases outside gene matches: 8. From germline, CDR1 is LNHNV and CDR2 YYDKDF (reference sequence). The CDR3 loop is CATSQGTGVLNYGYTF. Written as DNA, the CDR3 is TGTGCCACCAGTCAAGGGACAGGGGTCCTTAACTATGGCTACACCTTC.

The rearrangement joins TRBV7-6 to TRBJ1-4, with 7 positions matching TRBD1. Unmatched junction bases numbered 8, after V lost 5 bases and J lost 5 bases. There are 15 residues in the CDR3. Per the germline V gene, CDR1 is SGHVS and CDR2 is FNYEAQ. The CDR3 sequence: CASSVPPGQNEKLFF. The CDR3 coding sequence is TGTGCCAGCAGCGTACCTCCGGGACAGAATGAAAAACTGTTTTTT. The complete variable domain, with remaining parts taken from reference TRBV7-6 and TRBJ1-4, reads GAGVSQSPRYKVTKRGQDVALRCDPISGHVSLYWYRQALGQGPEFLTYFNYEAQQDKSGLPNDRFSAERPEGSISTLTIQRTEQRDSAMYRCASSVPPGQNEKLFFGSGTQLSVL.

The rearrangement joins TRBV7-9 to TRBJ2-7; no reliable D call. The germline V and J ends were trimmed by 5 bases and 6 bases, with 14 bases remaining between them. The length of the CDR3 is 13 residues. Germline-derived CDR1 and CDR2 are SEHNR and FQNEAQ (reference sequence). The CDR3 nucleotides are TGTGCCAGCAGCCCCCCGGCCGGCGCCGAGCAGTACTTC. Translated: CASSPPAGAEQYF.

The chain links TRBV10-2 to TRBJ2-1, with D unclear. The CDR3 sequence is 15 residues long. Germline assignment: CDR1 WSHSY and CDR2 SAAADI. Trimming pared 2 bases from V and 0 bases from J, leaving 8 bases between. The DNA for the CDR3 is TGCGCCAGCAGTGAGGGGCATATCTCCTACAATGAGCAGTTCTTC. Translating it yields CASSEGHISYNEQFF.